This T cell receptor beta chain was sequenced during a study of blood T cells in healthy people across ages. Across the study: With template switching, about one barcoded beta molecule was captured per two T cells.

It was with a sample-barcoded 5' primer and a J-beta primer mix that a second PCR of roughly 7 to 12 cycles was run. Each cDNA was tagged by a template-switch adaptor containing 12 random nucleotides. A single record per CDR3 protein comes from TCRdb applying MiXCR to the 5' RACE reads. The sample has under 2,000,000 distinct CDR3 sequences, roughly 50% seen once. Germline V gives CDR1 MNHEY, CDR2 SMNVEV (reference sequence). This CDR3 spans 16 amino acids. Sequenced input: blood. The V gene is TRBV27, the J gene TRBJ2-4, with 10 bases lining up with TRBD1. The last part of the DNA fits TRBJ2-7 better; the J call may be wrong. The source of this sequence is a woman in her thirties or forties in good health. Here the CDR3 DNA reads TGTGCCAGCAGTCCTGGGGGACAGGGGCTAACCTACGAGCAGTACTTC. Translated: CASSPGGQGLTYEQYF.